The 18 T cell receptor beta chains below all came from one sample that was sequenced in a study of T cell repertoires in cytomegalovirus infection. MiXCR was run by TCRdb on the reads, yielding one entry per CDR3 protein. The repertoire includes roughly 600,000 distinct CDR3 sequences, less than 25% of them detected once, and less than 10% sits in the top ten. Sequenced input: CD8+ T cells from PBMCs. Receptor source: a human donor in good health (CMV status not recorded). Some clones in this sample may be carry-over from other donors' samples.

This clonotype was detected ten times or more. The rearrangement uses TRBV28 and TRBJ2-4, with D unclear. The CDR3 totals 16 residues. Trimming took off 6 bases at V and 0 bases at J, with 15 bases between the two ends. From germline, CDR1 is MDHEN and CDR2 SYDVKM. The DNA for the CDR3 is TGTGCCAGCAGCTCTGGGCCTAGGTTAGCCAAAAACATTCAGTACTTC. Amino acids: CASSSGPRLAKNIQYF.

This clonotype was counted at least ten times. The J gene is TRBJ1-6, the V gene TRBV7-2, with D possibly being TRBD1 (5 bases). Germline V CDR1 and CDR2: SGHTA, FQGNSA. Trimming pared 2 bases from V and 0 bases from J, leaving 17 bases between. This CDR3 contains 19 residues. The CDR3 nucleotides are TGTGCCAGCAGCTTATGGGGGAGAGAGATTAGCTCCTATAATTCACCCCTCCACTTT. Translating it yields CASSLWGREISSYNSPLHF.

This clonotype was counted only a few times. The J gene is TRBJ2-1, the V gene TRBV28; tentative D call: TRBD2 (5 bases). V lost 4 bases and J lost 3, with 25 bases in between. Germline V gene data show CDR1 as MDHEN and CDR2 as SYDVKM. The CDR3 covers 19 residues. The CDR3 nucleotides read TGTGCCAGCAGTTCTCCGAGCGGAGCGGTGATCCCATTCTACAATGAGCAGTTCTTC. Translation gives CASSSPSGAVIPFYNEQFF.

The chain couples TRBV27 to TRBJ1-2; a possible D gene is TRBD1 (6 bases). Germline V CDR1 and CDR2: MNHEY, SMNVEV (reference sequence). Trimming took off 4 bases at V and 4 bases at J, with 13 bases between the two ends. The CDR3 has 14 amino acids. The CDR3 DNA reads TGTGCCAGCAGTTATGGGGGCAGTCCCTATGGCTACACCTTC. It codes for CASSYGGSPYGYTF.

This clonotype was found a few times. The chain is built from TRBV28 and TRBJ2-7; TRBD1 agrees at 8 bases. The CDR3 extends over 16 amino acids. Germline V gene data show CDR1 as MDHEN and CDR2 as SYDVKM. V lost 4 bases and J lost 6; bases outside the gene matches: 14. The DNA for the CDR3 is TGTGCCAGCAGTTCCTTACCTTCAGACAGGGGTAGCGAGCAGTACGTC. It codes for CASSSLPSDRGSEQYV.

This clonotype was recorded a few times. The chain carries TRBV27 and TRBJ1-4, with D unclear. The V end was cut by 3 bases, the J end by 5 bases, with 10 bases between. This CDR3 comprises 14 residues. Germline CDR1 and CDR2: MNHEY and SMNVEV (reference sequence). The CDR3 loop is CASSLRQMNEKLFF. In DNA, the CDR3 is TGTGCCAGCAGTTTGAGGCAGATGAATGAAAAACTGTTTTTT.

Regarding this clonotype: A much larger clone lies a single base off, so this may be a read error. The chain employs TRBV2 and TRBJ2-6; a possible D gene is TRBD1 (5 bases). CDR3 length: 13 amino acids. The germline V gene has CDR1 SNHLY and CDR2 FYNNEI. The CDR3 DNA reads as TGTGCCAGCCCCCCTTCTGGGGCCAACGTCCTGGCTTTC. It encodes CASPPSGANVLAF. Full variable domain (rest looked up from reference TRBV2 and TRBJ2-6): EPEVTQTPSHQVTQMGQEVILRCVPISNHLYFYWYRQILGQKVEFLVSFYNNEISEKSEIFDDQFSVERPDGSNFTLKIRSTKLEDSAMYFCASPPSGANVLAFGAGSRLTVL.

The chain is built from TRBV29-1 and TRBJ1-2, with D possibly TRBD1 on 6 matching bases. Germline V gene sequence: CDR1 SQVTM, CDR2 ANQGSEA. The germline V and J ends were trimmed by 5 bases and 4 bases, with 8 bases remaining between them. This CDR3 is built from 11 residues. The CDR3 loop reads CSVRDTYGYTF. The DNA of the CDR3 is TGCAGCGTTCGGGACACCTATGGCTACACCTTC.

The rearrangement links TRBV12-3 or TRBV12-4 to TRBJ2-7, with D perhaps TRBD1 or TRBD2 (5 bases each). Trimming shortened V by 4 bases and J by 5 bases, and 27 bases separated the two germline ends. CDR3 length: 18 residues. CDR3 sequence (DNA): TGTGCCAGCAGTTCCTCGGGACGAGCTCGGGGCCGATTGGACGAGCAGTACTTC. As protein: CASSSSGRARGRLDEQYF.

This clonotype was seen more than once but under ten times. CDR3 protein: CASFPGNTEAFF. In nucleotides, the CDR3 is TGTGCCAGCTTCCCTGGGAACACTGAAGCTTTCTTT. The rearrangement uses TRBV6-6 and TRBJ1-1; D gene uncertain. V lost 8 bases and J 1 base, leaving 8 bases between the germline ends. The CDR3 totals 12 residues. Germline loops: CDR1 MNHNY, CDR2 SVGAGI (reference sequence).

The genes are TRBV19 and TRBJ1-2; no definite D call. The CDR3 length is 18 residues. Germline lookup yields CDR1 LNHDA and CDR2 SQIVND (reference sequence). Deletions cut 7 bases from V and 0 bases from J, with 24 bases between. The CDR3 DNA reads TGTGCCAGTACCCTATTTATTATCACCAGGAGCTCTAACTATGGCTACACCTTC. It codes for CASTLFIITRSSNYGYTF.

V gene TRBV6-5 combines with J gene TRBJ1-5; the D gene is possibly TRBD1 (5 bases). This CDR3 contains 14 residues. The ends were cut back, 2 bases at V and 5 bases at J, with 10 bases in the middle. The V gene's germline CDR1 is MNHEY and CDR2 SVGAGI. CDR3 bases: TGTGCCAGCAGTTACGGGGGGGGGGATCAGCCCCAGCATTTT. It yields the protein CASSYGGGDQPQHF.

This sequence joins TRBV7-9 and TRBJ1-3, with TRBD1 matching 10 bases. The CDR3 runs to 15 residues. CDR1 and CDR2 from the germline V gene are SEHNR and FQNEAQ (reference sequence). With V trimmed by 4 bases and J by 2 bases, 2 bases remained unmatched. The CDR3: CASSSTGGTGNTIYF. The CDR3 nucleotides read TGTGCCAGCAGCTCGACAGGGGGCACTGGAAACACCATATATTTT.

This clonotype showed up just a few times. V usage is TRBV4-1 and J usage is TRBJ1-2; D perhaps matches TRBD1 (5 bases). Germline values: CDR1 MGHRA, CDR2 YSYEKL. The CDR3 runs to 15 residues. Deletions cut 0 bases from V and 6 bases from J, with 14 bases between. The CDR3 nucleotides are TGCGCCAGCAGCCAAGATCCCGCGGGACCTCATGGCTACACCTTC. The encoded protein is CASSQDPAGPHGYTF.

This sequence joins TRBV20-1 and TRBJ2-7; D uncertain. CDR3 length: 14 amino acids. V lost 2 bases to trimming and J lost 3 bases, with 14 bases between them. Germline CDR1 and CDR2: DFQATT and SNEGSKA (reference sequence). CDR3 protein: CSARILGIHYEQYF. CDR3 DNA sequence: TGCAGTGCTAGAATATTAGGGATTCACTACGAGCAGTACTTC.

This chain joins TRBV20-1 and TRBJ2-5; TRBD1 or TRBD2 may be the D gene (7 bases each). This CDR3 has 12 residues. The V gene lost 4 bases and the J gene lost 7 bases, with 13 bases spanning the gap. Germline V CDR1 and CDR2: DFQATT, SNEGSKA (reference sequence). This chain's CDR3 is CSAKGAGATQYF. The CDR3 coding sequence is TGCAGTGCTAAGGGGGCGGGGGCGACCCAGTACTTC.

This clonotype has a count of ten or more. J is TRBJ2-1 and V is TRBV7-2; a weak D match, TRBD1 (6 bases). The CDR3 has 14 amino acids. CDR1 SGHTA and CDR2 FQGNSA come from the germline V gene. V was cut by 9 bases and J by 7 bases, with 19 bases left in between. CDR3 in DNA: TGTGCCAGTCCTACCGTAACAGGGTGGAATGAGCAGTTCTTC. Its protein product is CASPTVTGWNEQFF.

Only a few counts were recorded for this clonotype. The rearrangement links TRBV7-9 to TRBJ2-5; TRBD2 agrees at 13 bases. There are 15 residues in the CDR3. V was clipped by 5 bases and J by 3 bases; unmatched bases: 3. Looked up from germline, CDR1 is SEHNR and CDR2 is FQNEAQ (reference sequence). As DNA, the CDR3 is TGTGCCAGCAGCGTTACTAGCGGGGGGGAAGAGACCCAGTACTTC. The encoded protein is CASSVTSGGEETQYF.